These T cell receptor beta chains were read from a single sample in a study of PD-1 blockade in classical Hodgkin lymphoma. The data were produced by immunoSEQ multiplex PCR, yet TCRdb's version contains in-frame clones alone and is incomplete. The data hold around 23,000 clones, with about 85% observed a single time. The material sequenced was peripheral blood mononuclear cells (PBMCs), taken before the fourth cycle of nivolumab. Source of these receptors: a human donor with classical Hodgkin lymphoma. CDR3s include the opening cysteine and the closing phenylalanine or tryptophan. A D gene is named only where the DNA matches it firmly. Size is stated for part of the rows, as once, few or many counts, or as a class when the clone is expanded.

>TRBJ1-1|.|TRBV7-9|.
TGTGCCAGCAGCTTGCGGCTCCTCAGTTCCCACCTGAACACTGAAGCTTTCTTT
CASSLRLLSSHLNTEAFF
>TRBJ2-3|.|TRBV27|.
TGTGCCAGCAGTTTAGTCGGATTTTCTAGCACAGATACGCAGTATTTT
CASSLVGFSSTDTQYF
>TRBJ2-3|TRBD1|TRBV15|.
TGTGCCACCAGCAGAAACAGGGGCGGGACAGATACGCAGTATTTT
CATSRNRGGTDTQYF
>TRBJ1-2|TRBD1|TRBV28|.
TGTGCCAGCAGTGCCGGGACAGGGGGGAACTATGGCTACACCTTC
CASSAGTGGNYGYTF
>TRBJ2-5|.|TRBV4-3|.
TGCGCCAGCAGCACAGAGACCCAGTACTTC
CASSTETQYF
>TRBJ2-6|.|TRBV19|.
TGTGCCAGTAAGGACGGGGCTTATAGCTCTGGGGCCAACGTCCTGACTTTC
CASKDGAYSSGANVLTF
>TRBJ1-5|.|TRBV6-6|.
TGTGCCAGCCACCGGGCAAAGGGTCAGCCCCAGCATTTT
CASHRAKGQPQHF
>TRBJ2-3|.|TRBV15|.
TGTGCCACCAGCAGTGGACAGGGAGGGACAGATACGCAGTATTTT
CATSSGQGGTDTQYF
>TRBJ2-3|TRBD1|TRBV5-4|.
TGTGCCAGCAGCCCTGTGGGACAGGGGCAGTATTTT
CASSPVGQGQYF
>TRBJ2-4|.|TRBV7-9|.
TGTGCCAGCAGCCCCCAACAGGAGGGAATTCAGTACTTC
CASSPQQEGIQYF
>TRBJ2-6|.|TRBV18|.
TGTGCCAGCTCACCCTCCCTGAACGTCCTGACTTTC
CASSPSLNVLTF
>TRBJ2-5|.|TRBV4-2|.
TGTGCCAGCAGCCAAGGTCCCCTGGAGACCCAGTACTTC
CASSQGPLETQYF
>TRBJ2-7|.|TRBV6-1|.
TGTGCCAGCAGCGTGGGAATGAGCTACGAGCAATACTTC
CASSVGMSYEQYF
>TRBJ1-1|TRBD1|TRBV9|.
TGTGCCAGCAGCCCTTCGAGTGGGACAGGGGGTGGTTCGAGTGAAGCTTTCTTT
CASSPSSGTGGGSSEAFF
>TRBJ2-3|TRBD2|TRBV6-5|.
TGTGCCAGCGGAAAGCGGGGGCGGACAGATACGCAGTATTTT
CASGKRGRTDTQYF
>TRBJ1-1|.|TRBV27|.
TGTGCCAGCAGTTTATCCCTGAACACTGAAGCTTTCTTT
CASSLSLNTEAFF
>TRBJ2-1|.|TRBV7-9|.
TGTGCCAGCACCCCCCGCCGCCTAGAGGACAATGAGCAGTTCTTC
CASTPRRLEDNEQFF
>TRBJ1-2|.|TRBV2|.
TGTGCCAGCAGGCCGAGGGGGGCTGAGCGAGCTAACTATGGCTACACCTTC
CASRPRGAERANYGYTF
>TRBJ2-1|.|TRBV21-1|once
TGTGCCAGCCGTCGGGGGGACCCGGGGCATGAGCAGTTCTTC
CASRRGDPGHEQFF
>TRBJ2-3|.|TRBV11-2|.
TGTGCCAGCAGCTTACGGGGAGGCTCCTACGAAGGGGGCACAGATACGCAGTATTTT
CASSLRGGSYEGGTDTQYF
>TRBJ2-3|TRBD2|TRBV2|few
TGTGCCATTAGCGGGGGGAATTCAGATACGCAGTATTTT
CAISGGNSDTQYF
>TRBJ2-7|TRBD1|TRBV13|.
TGTGCCAGCAGCCAAGGACAGGGGGCCTACGAGCAGTACTTC
CASSQGQGAYEQYF
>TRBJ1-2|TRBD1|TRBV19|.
TGTGCCAGTAGTCGGGACAGGGGCTTCTATGGCTACACCTTC
CASSRDRGFYGYTF
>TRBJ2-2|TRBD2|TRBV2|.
TGTGCCAGCAGCCGACGACTAGCGGCGAACACCGGGGAGCTGTTTTTT
CASSRRLAANTGELFF
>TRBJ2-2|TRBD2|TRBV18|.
TGTGCCAGCTCACCACCGGCTAGCGGGAGAACCGGGGAGCTGTTTTTT
CASSPPASGRTGELFF
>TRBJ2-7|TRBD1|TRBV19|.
TGTGCCAGTAGTCCGCGGACAGGGACGTACGAGCAGTACTTC
CASSPRTGTYEQYF
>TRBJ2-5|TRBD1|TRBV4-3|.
TGCGCCAGCAGCCAAGAGGACAGGGCACAAGAGACCCAGTACTTC
CASSQEDRAQETQYF
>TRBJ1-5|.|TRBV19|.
TGTGCCAGTAGGCCGGGACCCCGAGAGGGCAATCAGCCCCAGCATTTT
CASRPGPREGNQPQHF
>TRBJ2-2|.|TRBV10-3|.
TGTGCCATCAGTGATAAAAGGAGGGGGACCGGGGAGCTGTTTTTT
CAISDKRRGTGELFF
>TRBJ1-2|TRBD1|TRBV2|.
TGTGCCAGCAGTCACCCGGACAGGGAAGTCTATGGCTACACCTTC
CASSHPDREVYGYTF
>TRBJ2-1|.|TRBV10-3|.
TGTGCCATCAGTGAGGGGTCAGGGACCCCCTTCAATGAGCAGTTCTTC
CAISEGSGTPFNEQFF
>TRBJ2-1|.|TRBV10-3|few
TGTGCCATCAGTGGCAGGGACAATGAGCAGTTCTTC
CAISGRDNEQFF
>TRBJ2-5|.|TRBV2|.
TGTGCCAGCAGTGAAGCGCCGGGGGAGTATGAGACCCAGTACTTC
CASSEAPGEYETQYF
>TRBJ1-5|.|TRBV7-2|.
TGTGCCAGCAGCTTAGTCGGGCTCATCAATCAGCCCCAGCATTTT
CASSLVGLINQPQHF
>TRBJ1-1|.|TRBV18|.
TGTGCCAGCTCACCACAGAGCGGGAACACTGAAGCTTTCTTT
CASSPQSGNTEAFF
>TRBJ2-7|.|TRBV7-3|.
TGTGCCAGCAGCTTAAGTGGTGCCTACGAGCAGTACTTC
CASSLSGAYEQYF
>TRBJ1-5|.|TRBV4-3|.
TGCGCCAGCAGCCATTCAAAGGGCGAGCAGCCCCAGCATTTT
CASSHSKGEQPQHF
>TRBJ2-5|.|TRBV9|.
TGTGCCAGCAGCGTAGGCGGAGGGGGGGAGACCCAGTACTTC
CASSVGGGGETQYF
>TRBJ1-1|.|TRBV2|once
TGTGCCAGCAGTAAGGACAGAAGGAACACTGAAGCTTTCTTT
CASSKDRRNTEAFF
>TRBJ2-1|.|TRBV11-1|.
TGTGCCAGCACCCCCAGTTGGCGACCCTACAATGAGCAGTTCTTC
CASTPSWRPYNEQFF
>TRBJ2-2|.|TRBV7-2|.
TGTGCCAGCAGCTCGGACTTCACCGGGGAGCTGTTTTTT
CASSSDFTGELFF
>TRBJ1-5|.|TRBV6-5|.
TGTGCCAGCAGAAAGGGAAGGGTCAGCCATCAGCCCCAGCATTTT
CASRKGRVSHQPQHF
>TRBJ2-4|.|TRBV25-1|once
TGTGCCAGCAGTGAAACAGGGAGGAACATTCAGTACTTC
CASSETGRNIQYF
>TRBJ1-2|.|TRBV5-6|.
TGTGCCAGCAGCTTGGGACAGGAGACCTATGGCTACACCTTC
CASSLGQETYGYTF
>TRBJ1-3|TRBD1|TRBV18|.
TGTGCCAGCTCAATCCGGGACAGGGGAAACACCATATATTTT
CASSIRDRGNTIYF
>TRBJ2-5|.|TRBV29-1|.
TGCAGCGTACCGAAAGAACAAGAGACCCAGTACTTC
CSVPKEQETQYF
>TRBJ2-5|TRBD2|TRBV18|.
TGTGCCAGCTCACCGGGACTAGGAGAGACCCAGTACTTC
CASSPGLGETQYF
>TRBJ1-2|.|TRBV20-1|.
TGCAGTGCTAGCCGGGATGGCTACACCTTC
CSASRDGYTF
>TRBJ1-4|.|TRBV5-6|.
TGTGCCAGCAGCATCACAGGGAACCAGGATGAAAAACTGTTTTTT
CASSITGNQDEKLFF
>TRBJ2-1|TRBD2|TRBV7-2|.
TGTGCCAGCAGCTTAGCGCGACGGGAGGTCAACAATGAGCAGTTCTTC
CASSLARREVNNEQFF
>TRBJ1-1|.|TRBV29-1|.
TGCAGCGTTAGAGGACGCTTGAACACTGAAGCTTTCTTT
CSVRGRLNTEAFF
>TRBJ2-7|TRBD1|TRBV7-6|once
TGTGCCAGCAGCTCCCCGGACAGGGGGACCTACGAGCAGTACTTC
CASSSPDRGTYEQYF
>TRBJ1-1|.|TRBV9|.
TGTGCCAGCAGCGTAGGAGTCAGCTTGGGGCAAGCTTTCTTT
CASSVGVSLGQAFF